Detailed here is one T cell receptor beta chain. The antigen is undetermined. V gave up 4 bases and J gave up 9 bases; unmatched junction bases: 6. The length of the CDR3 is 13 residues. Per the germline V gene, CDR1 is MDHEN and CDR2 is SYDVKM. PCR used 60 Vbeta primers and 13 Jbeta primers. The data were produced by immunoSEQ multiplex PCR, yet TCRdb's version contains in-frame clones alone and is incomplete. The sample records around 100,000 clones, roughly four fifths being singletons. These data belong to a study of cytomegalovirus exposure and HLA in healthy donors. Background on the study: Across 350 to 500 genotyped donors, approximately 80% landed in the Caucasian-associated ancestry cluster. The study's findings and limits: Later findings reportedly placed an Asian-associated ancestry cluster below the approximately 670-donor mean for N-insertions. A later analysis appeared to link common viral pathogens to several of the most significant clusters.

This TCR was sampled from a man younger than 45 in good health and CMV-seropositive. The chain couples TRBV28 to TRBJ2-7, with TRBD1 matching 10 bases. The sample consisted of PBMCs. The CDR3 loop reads CASSYRDRGWQYF. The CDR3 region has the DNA TGTGCCAGCAGTTACCGGGACAGGGGATGGCAGTACTTC.